This T cell receptor beta chain was sequenced for a study of T cells in Graves' hyperthyroidism and ophthalmopathy. Notes on the study in general: Clonotypes that were expanded in thyroid above 0.001 mostly appeared in blood too. Ophthalmopathy and stable hyperthyroidism were separated by a 13 V-J model.

There are many counts of this clonotype. Its antigen is unidentified. Amplified TCR beta CDR3 regions derived from RNA transcripts. The study used the HTBI primer set for a first-round RT-PCR of the TCR CDR3. MiXCR, applied by TCRdb to the multiplex PCR reads, yields one record per CDR3 protein. Counted here are roughly 530,000 distinct CDR3 sequences, approximately 17% occurring once; the ten biggest clones make up approximately 16%. The CDR3 extends over 13 amino acids. Trimming stripped 1 base from V and 8 bases from J, with 11 bases between. This chain uses TRBV12-3 or TRBV12-4 with TRBJ1-2; no reliable D call. Sequencing was done on a sample of blood. This sequence originates from a woman aged 18-29 years with Graves' ophthalmopathy. This CDR3 reads CASSLGEWRGYTF. Written as DNA, the CDR3 is TGTGCCAGCAGTTTAGGGGAGTGGAGGGGCTACACCTTC.